This entry concerns a single T cell receptor beta chain. This clonotype has more than one count but fewer than ten. Its specific antigen is unknown. No much larger clone exists at a distance of one base, and base qualities are not known. The data belong to a study of T cell repertoires in cytomegalovirus infection (dated by TCRdb to the late 2010s). Context from the whole study: Recently identified HLA-C-restricted CMV epitopes, whose presentation resists viral immunomodulation, were targeted by peptide stimulations together with well-studied HLA-B-restricted epitopes. Donor HLA type was relevant to the analysis, because carriage of CMV infection together with the matching HLA type was indicated by public TCR beta signatures. What the work shows at the level of the full study, not this receptor alone: Cumulative frequency of public TCR beta family members discriminated carriers of CMV infection plus the relevant HLA type in this cohort and an independent 352-donor cohort. In the ex vivo response, HLA-C-restricted CMV-specific TCR beta clonotypes were dominant, and in two of eight donors the single most frequent clonotype came from this HLA-C-restricted group.

V loses 5 bases of germline sequence and J loses 6 bases, and the interval between the two ends is 11 bases. The CDR3 runs 13 amino acids, cysteine and phenylalanine included. CDR3 DNA only is kept here, 39 bases in frame from base 1. Looking up the germline V gene yields CDR1 SGHVS and CDR2 FNYEAQ. The treatment or condition tag for this specimen amounts to: in vitro stimulation with specific CMV peptide epitopes to enrich CMV-specific T cells. The sequencer listed for this sample is Illumina HiSeq 1500. TCRdb trimmed the raw reads at Q25, called clones with MiXCR and kept productive beta chains. Each entry merges the rows of one CDR3 protein and shows their most common DNA and genes. This sample has 340,000 or so distinct CDR3 sequences in its table, and about 25% of those were observed once. Of the sample, 13% is held by the ten largest clones.

Source: cultured PBMCs, taken from culture after CMV antigen stimulation. Rearrangement joined TRBV7-6 to TRBJ2-1, with TRBD2 as a weak D call on 6 bases. The clonotype comes from a human donor in good health (CMV status not recorded). Some clones in this sample may be carry-over from other donors' samples. CDR3 protein: CASSRRASNEQFF. The DNA sequence is TGTGCCAGCAGCCGGAGGGCTTCCAATGAGCAGTTCTTC.